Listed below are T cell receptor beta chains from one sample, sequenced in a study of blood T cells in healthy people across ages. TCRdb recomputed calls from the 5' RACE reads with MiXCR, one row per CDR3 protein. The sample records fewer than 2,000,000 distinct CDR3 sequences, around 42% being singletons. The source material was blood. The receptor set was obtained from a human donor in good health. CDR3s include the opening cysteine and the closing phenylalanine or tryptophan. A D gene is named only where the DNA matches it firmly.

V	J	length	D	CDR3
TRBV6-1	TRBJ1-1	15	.	CASSDHGPLGTEAFF
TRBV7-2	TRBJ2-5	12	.	CASSPIRVDQYF
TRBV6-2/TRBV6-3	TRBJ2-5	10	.	CATDWETQYF
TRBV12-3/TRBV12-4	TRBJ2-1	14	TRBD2	CASSPGLAFNEQFF
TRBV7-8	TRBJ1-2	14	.	CASSRGISSYGYTF
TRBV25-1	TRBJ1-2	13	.	CASSDAANYGYTF
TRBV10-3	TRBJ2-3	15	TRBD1	CAISSNTGEQDTQYF
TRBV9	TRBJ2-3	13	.	CASSVATTDTQYF
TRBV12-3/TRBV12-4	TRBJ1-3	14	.	CASKGDNSGNTIYF
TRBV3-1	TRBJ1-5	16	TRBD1	CASSHGTGALNQPQHF
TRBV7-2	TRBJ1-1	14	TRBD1	CASSLRTGDREAFF
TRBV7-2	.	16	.	CASSLTRISSGETQYF
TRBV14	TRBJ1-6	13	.	CASSQRTESPLHF
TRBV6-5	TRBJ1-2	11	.	CAISTGVGYTF
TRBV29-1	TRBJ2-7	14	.	CSVRGGGESYEQYF
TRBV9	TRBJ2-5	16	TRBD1	CASRPPGQGYQETQYF
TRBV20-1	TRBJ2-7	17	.	CSASDLVGAGNSYEQYF
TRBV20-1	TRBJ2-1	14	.	CSGGWGGPLDEQFF
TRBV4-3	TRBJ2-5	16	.	CASSPSGSGLWETQYF
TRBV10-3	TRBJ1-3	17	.	CAISESSELLSGNTIYF
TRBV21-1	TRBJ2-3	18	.	CASSKAVGLSPASDTQYF
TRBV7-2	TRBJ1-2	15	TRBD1	CASSPSVGTGDGYTF
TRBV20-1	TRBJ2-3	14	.	CSARAVTGRDTQYF
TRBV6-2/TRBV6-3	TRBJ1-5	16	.	CASSTIGDLDNQPQHF
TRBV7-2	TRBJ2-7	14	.	CASSWRAPTYEQYF
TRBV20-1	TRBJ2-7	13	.	CSARGGADYEQYF
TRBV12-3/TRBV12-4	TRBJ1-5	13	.	CASSLEEFQPQHF
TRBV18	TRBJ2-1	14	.	CASSPSGNYNEQFF
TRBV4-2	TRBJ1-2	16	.	CASSQGSGDPLYGYTF
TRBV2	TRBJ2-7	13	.	CASRRDTSYEQYF
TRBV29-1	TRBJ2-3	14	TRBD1	CSVGGTGGADTQYF
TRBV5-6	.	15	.	CASSNTGSVSYEQYF
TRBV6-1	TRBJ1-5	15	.	CASVGWINSNQPQHF
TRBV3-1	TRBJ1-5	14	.	CASSQVRGGQPQHF
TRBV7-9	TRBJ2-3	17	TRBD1	CASSLPAGQGNTDTQYF
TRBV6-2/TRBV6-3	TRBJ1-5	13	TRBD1	CASTHRGGQPQHF
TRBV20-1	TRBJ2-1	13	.	CSAAGRLGNEQFF
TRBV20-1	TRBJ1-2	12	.	CSASAGTYGYTF
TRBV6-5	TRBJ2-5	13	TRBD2	CASSFGWGGAQYF
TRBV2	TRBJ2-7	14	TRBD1	CASSDMTGAHEQYF
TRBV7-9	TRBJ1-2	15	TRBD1	CATSRQGLFNYGYTF
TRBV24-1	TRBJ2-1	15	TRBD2	CATGPRRGTYNEQFF
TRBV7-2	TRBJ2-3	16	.	CASSLIYGWGTDTQYF
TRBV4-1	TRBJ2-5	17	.	CASSTLPPGTRGETQYF
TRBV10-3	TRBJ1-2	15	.	CAIPSDSSNVYGYTF
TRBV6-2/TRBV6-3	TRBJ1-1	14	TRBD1	CASRADRGLTEAFF
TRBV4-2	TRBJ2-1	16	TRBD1	CASSQEPGQPNNEQFF
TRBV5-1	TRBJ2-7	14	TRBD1	CASSPLTGANEQYF
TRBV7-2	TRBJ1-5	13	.	CASSPYGDQPQHF
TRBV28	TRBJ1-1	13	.	CASSLGSLIEAFF
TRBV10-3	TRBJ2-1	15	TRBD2	CAISVRTSGESEQFF